These 32 T cell receptor beta chains originate from one sample sequenced in a study of regulatory T cells in long-lasting Graves disease. Time point of the sample: persistent/refractory GD, antithyroid drugs over 5 years with positive TRAb. PBMC-derived RNA was used for the TCR library. For TCR beta, libraries came from iRepertoire HTBI primers and Arm-PCR of CDR3 regions. TCRdb re-derived calls from the multiplex PCR reads in MiXCR, one entry per CDR3 protein. The sample includes around 430,000 distinct CDR3 sequences, approximately 23% of them seen just once. Sequencing used peripheral blood mononuclear cells (PBMCs), obtained when the disease was refractory, from a patient treated with antithyroid drugs. The receptors shown here come from a female donor with Graves disease.

The rearrangement uses TRBV5-1 and TRBJ1-1; no definite D call. The CDR3 consists of 14 residues. Germline CDR1 and CDR2: SGHRS and YFSETQ. Trimming cost V 4 bases and J 4 bases, with 14 bases left between them. In nucleotides, the CDR3 is TGCGCCAGCAGCATAGACGGAGGAGGCACTGAAGCTTTCTTT. Translating gives CASSIDGGGTEAFF.

The rearrangement links TRBV7-9 to TRBJ1-4; a possible D gene is TRBD1 (6 bases). V lost 5 bases to trimming and J lost 7 bases, with 11 bases between them. Germline assignment: CDR1 SEHNR and CDR2 FQNEAQ (reference sequence). CDR3 length: 13 amino acids. The CDR3 spells CASSRLDSEKLFF. The CDR3 nucleotides are TGTGCCAGCAGCCGTCTGGACAGTGAAAAACTGTTTTTT.

The CDR3 nucleotides are TGTGCCTGGAAGGGGATCTTTGGAAACACCATATATTTT. This gives the protein CAWKGIFGNTIYF. The chain couples TRBV30 to TRBJ1-3; the D gene is possibly TRBD1 (5 bases). Germline V gene sequence: CDR1 GTSNPN, CDR2 SVGIG (reference sequence). V dropped 4 bases and J dropped 3 bases, with 10 bases sitting between them. The CDR3 totals 13 residues.

This clonotype came up many times. This chain uses TRBV28 with TRBJ2-7; 8 bases fit TRBD2. V gave up 3 bases and J gave up 0 bases; unmatched junction bases: 7. The germline V gene encodes CDR1 MDHEN and CDR2 SYDVKM. The CDR3 is 16 amino acids. CDR3 in amino acids: CASSFSAGGSSYEQYF. DNA of the CDR3: TGTGCCAGCAGTTTTTCGGCGGGGGGATCCTCCTACGAGCAGTACTTC.

This chain links TRBV5-1 with TRBJ2-7; D gene unclear. The ends were cut back, 0 bases at V and 6 bases at J, with 10 bases in the middle. Germline CDR1 and CDR2: SGHRS and YFSETQ. This CDR3 is built from 13 residues. Here the CDR3 DNA reads TGCGCCAGCAGCTTGGGTTGGGGAACCGAGCAGTACTTC. This codes for CASSLGWGTEQYF.

This clonotype showed up many times. Germline is not matched at one junction end, which may reflect a read error. The chain links TRBV5-1 to TRBJ1-6; TRBD1 matches at 9 bases. The CDR3 is 14 residues long. The germline V gene has CDR1 SGHRS and CDR2 YFSETQ. The CDR3 sequence: CASSSDRGNSPLHF. The CDR3 DNA sequence: TGTGCCAGCAGTTCCGACAGGGGGAATTCACCCCTCCACTTT.

This clonotype was picked up many times. The chain links TRBV2 to TRBJ1-5; D is unclear. Germline V gene sequence: CDR1 SNHLY, CDR2 FYNNEI. V was clipped by 8 bases and J by 5 bases, with 16 bases between them. The length of the CDR3 is 14 residues. Here the CDR3 reads CASRSQAPYQPQHF. As DNA, the CDR3 is TGTGCCAGCCGGAGCCAAGCTCCCTATCAGCCCCAGCATTTT.

This clonotype appeared a few times. The J gene is TRBJ2-7, the V gene TRBV3-1, with 11 bases identical to TRBD2. The germline gives CDR1 LGHDT, CDR2 YNNKEL (reference sequence). This CDR3 is built from 14 residues. V lost 3 bases to trimming and J lost 7 bases; unmatched junction nucleotides: 5. The CDR3 is CASSQVAGGVEQYF. DNA for the CDR3: TGTGCCAGCAGCCAGGTAGCGGGGGGGGTTGAGCAGTACTTC.

This clonotype showed up many times. The chain combines TRBV11-2 with TRBJ1-2; no clear D gene. Trimming removed 1 base from V and 2 bases from J, with 14 bases in between. The length of the CDR3 is 16 residues. Per the germline V gene, CDR1 is SGHAT and CDR2 is FQNNGV. The CDR3 is CASSLALPGRNYGYTF. Written as DNA, the CDR3 is TGTGCCAGCAGCTTAGCCCTCCCAGGACGGAACTATGGCTACACCTTC.

This clonotype was seen many times. This chain connects TRBV6-1 to TRBJ2-2; D uncertain. V lost 5 bases and J lost 0, with 13 bases in between. CDR3 length: 16 amino acids. Germline CDR1 MNHNS, CDR2 SASEGT. The CDR3 DNA reads TGTGCCAGCAGTCACACGTCGACAACGAACACCGGGGAGCTGTTTTTT. This gives the protein CASSHTSTTNTGELFF.

This clonotype was recorded a few times. The rearrangement uses TRBV5-8 and TRBJ2-5; a possible D gene is TRBD1 (6 bases). Germline V gives CDR1 SGHTS, CDR2 YDEGEE. The CDR3 totals 13 residues. Trimming left V 4 bases short and J 7 bases short, with 14 bases between. CDR3 in DNA: TGTGCCAGCAGCGTTGGGGGCCGGGGGACCCAGTACTTC. This sequence encodes CASSVGGRGTQYF. Based on the CDR3 plus reference TRBV5-8 and TRBJ2-5, the full variable domain is EAGVTQSPTHLIKTRGQQATLRCSPISGHTSVYWYQQALGLGLQFLLWYDEGEERNRGNFPPRFSGRQFPNYSSELNVNALELEDSALYLCASSVGGRGTQYFGPGTRLLVL.

This chain's CDR3 is CASGGQETQYF. CDR3 DNA sequence: TGTGCCAGCGGGGGTCAAGAGACCCAGTACTTC. The chain is built from TRBV2 and TRBJ2-5; perhaps D is TRBD1 or TRBD2 (5 bases each). With 8 bases removed from V and 2 bases from J, the gap between germline ends came to 6 bases. This CDR3 is built from 11 residues. CDR1 and CDR2 (germline): SNHLY, FYNNEI.

This clonotype turned up a few times. This chain links TRBV30 with TRBJ2-7, with no clear D. This CDR3 is 13 amino acids long. Trimming left V 5 bases short and J 3 bases short, with 14 bases between. CDR1 and CDR2 (germline): GTSNPN, SVGIG (reference sequence). In DNA form, the CDR3 reads TGTGCCTGGTCGACGCGGCGTTACTACGAGCAGTACTTC. This sequence encodes CAWSTRRYYEQYF.

This clonotype was counted ten times or more. The chain employs TRBV6-5 and TRBJ1-1, with D unclear. V was cut by 2 bases and J by 0 bases, with 7 bases left in between. Looked up from germline, CDR1 is MNHEY and CDR2 is SVGAGI. This CDR3 comprises 14 residues. Here the CDR3 reads CASSYGPLNTEAFF. For the CDR3, the DNA is TGTGCCAGCAGTTACGGTCCGTTGAACACTGAAGCTTTCTTT.

This clonotype was recorded a few times. V gene TRBV12-3 or TRBV12-4 combines with J gene TRBJ2-5, with 8 bases identical to TRBD1. The CDR3 has 15 residues. V gave up 3 bases and J gave up 4 bases; unmatched junction bases: 7. CDR3 bases: TGTGCCAGCAGTTTCGCAGGGGGCTTAAGAGAGACCCAGTACTTC. It specifies CASSFAGGLRETQYF.

The sample holds many counts of this clonotype. J is TRBJ1-1 and V is TRBV2, with TRBD1 as a possible D gene (6 bases). The CDR3 has 13 amino acids. Germline assignment: CDR1 SNHLY and CDR2 FYNNEI. Trimming shortened V by 9 bases and J by 7 bases, and 18 bases separated the two germline ends. Here the CDR3 DNA reads TGTGCCAGTCTCCCCGGGGGGCTCAGTGAAGCTTTCTTT. Encoded protein: CASLPGGLSEAFF.

The table lists this clonotype with many counts. The rearrangement links TRBV11-2 to TRBJ2-7, with D uncertain. Germline CDR1 reads SGHAT; CDR2 reads FQNNGV. Trimming removed 2 bases from V and 4 bases from J, with 15 bases in between. This CDR3 has 15 residues. The CDR3 region has the DNA TGTGCCAGCAGCTTACAGGTTGGGGTAGAATACGAGCAGTACTTC. Its translation is CASSLQVGVEYEQYF.

This clonotype was detected only a few times. This chain uses TRBV6-1 with TRBJ1-1; D might be TRBD1 (5 bases). V was trimmed by 0 bases and J by 3 bases, leaving 8 bases between them. The CDR3 spans 14 residues. CDR1 and CDR2 (germline): MNHNS, SASEGT. The CDR3 DNA is TGTGCCAGCAGTGAAGCGGGGGTGTACACTGAAGCTTTCTTT. This sequence encodes CASSEAGVYTEAFF.

In its sample, this clonotype was seen many times. This sequence joins TRBV7-3 and TRBJ2-5; D may be TRBD2 (5 bases). V shed 4 bases and J shed 3 bases, with 15 bases lying between them. The germline gives CDR1 SGHTA, CDR2 FQGTGA. This CDR3 is built from 15 residues. In nucleotides, the CDR3 is TGTGCCAGCAGCTCCCTCGGACTCGCGAAAGAGACCCAGTACTTC. The encoded protein is CASSSLGLAKETQYF.

This chain uses TRBV4-3 with TRBJ1-2, with D perhaps TRBD1 (5 bases). V was pared by 1 base and J by 4 bases, with 13 bases between. The CDR3 is 15 amino acids. CDR1 is LGHNA and CDR2 is YSLEER in the germline V gene. This CDR3 is CASSQVRGTTYGYTF. CDR3 coding DNA: TGCGCCAGCAGCCAAGTTCGGGGGACCACCTATGGCTACACCTTC.

This clonotype was observed once. The V and J genes are TRBV13 and TRBJ1-4; D ambiguous. Germline CDR1 is PRHDT and CDR2 is FYEKMQ (reference sequence). The ends were cut back, 2 bases at V and 4 bases at J, with 11 bases in the middle. The CDR3 runs 15 residues. Written as DNA, the CDR3 is TGTGCCAGCAGCTTACGGGCAGCATTTAATGAAAAACTGTTTTTT. Translation gives CASSLRAAFNEKLFF.

This clonotype was counted many times. V and J are TRBV28 and TRBJ1-4, with TRBD1 matching 7 bases. Germline V gives CDR1 MDHEN, CDR2 SYDVKM. Germline trimming cut 1 base from V and 5 bases from J; bases unmatched to any gene: 4. This CDR3 region has 15 residues. The CDR3: CASSLSGGGNEKLFF. In DNA form, the CDR3 reads TGTGCCAGCAGTTTATCGGGAGGGGGCAATGAAAAACTGTTTTTT.

The chain couples TRBV6-1 to TRBJ2-1; 11 nucleotides match TRBD2. Germline CDR1 MNHNS, CDR2 SASEGT. The CDR3 has 18 amino acids. V shed 6 bases and J 0 bases; nucleotides not matched to a gene: 10. DNA for the CDR3: TGTGCCAGCAGCTGGCCGGGACTAGCGGAGAGCTCCTACAATGAGCAGTTCTTC. As protein: CASSWPGLAESSYNEQFF.

This clonotype has a count of ten or more. CDR3 region: CASSPGTGVSYEQYF. For the CDR3, the DNA is TGTGCCAGCAGTCCCGGGACAGGGGTCAGCTACGAGCAGTACTTC. The chain carries TRBV12-3 or TRBV12-4 and TRBJ2-7; 10 bases match TRBD1. There are 15 residues in the CDR3. V shed 5 bases, J shed 3 bases, and the junction held 7 bases outside the gene matches.

This clonotype was seen at least ten times. CDR3 coding DNA: TGTGCCAGCAGCTTAAATTCGTTATCTGGGGCCAACGTCCTGACTTTC. Protein: CASSLNSLSGANVLTF. The chain couples TRBV7-8 to TRBJ2-6; D not resolved. The V end lost 2 bases, the J end lost 1 base, and 9 bases lay between the germline ends. The CDR3 is 16 amino acids. Germline V gene sequence: CDR1 SGHVS, CDR2 FQNEAQ.

This rearrangement joins TRBV15 to TRBJ1-6; 7 bases are shared with TRBD1. With V trimmed by 1 base and J by 10 bases, 7 bases remained unmatched. The germline CDR1 and CDR2 sequences are LNHNV and YYDKDF (reference sequence). The CDR3 sequence is 15 residues long. DNA for the CDR3: TGTGCCACCAGCAGAGTGCAGGGGGGGGACTCACCCCTCCACTTT. Translating it yields CATSRVQGGDSPLHF.

This clonotype showed up just a few times. This chain uses TRBV24-1 with TRBJ1-4; D is uncertain. The CDR3 runs 11 residues. Germline assignment: CDR1 KGHDR and CDR2 SFDVKD. Trimming took off 6 bases at V and 11 bases at J, with 9 bases between the two ends. CDR3 sequence: CATSQAGKLFF. The CDR3 nucleotides read TGTGCCACCAGTCAAGCGGGGAAACTGTTTTTT.

The table lists this clonotype with a few counts. The chain links TRBV28 to TRBJ1-5, with D uncertain. This CDR3 region has 12 residues. The germline V gene has CDR1 MDHEN and CDR2 SYDVKM. With 2 bases removed from V and 9 bases from J, the gap between germline ends came to 8 bases. The CDR3 DNA sequence: TGTGCCAGCAGTTTAGTCGGACTGCCCCAGCATTTT. Protein product: CASSLVGLPQHF.

At least ten counts were recorded for this clonotype. The rearrangement links TRBV12-5 to TRBJ2-7; tentative D call: TRBD1 (5 bases). The CDR3 extends over 15 amino acids. Per the germline V gene, CDR1 is LGHNT and CDR2 is FRNRAP. Trimming left V 4 bases short and J 5 bases short, with 18 bases between. The CDR3 nucleotides are TGTGCTAGTGGTTATTCTCCTCGGCAGGGCGACGAGCAGTACTTC. Its protein is CASGYSPRQGDEQYF. Full variable domain (outside the CDR3, taken from reference TRBV12-5 and TRBJ2-7): DARVTQTPRHKVTEMGQEVTMRCQPILGHNTVFWYRQTMMQGLELLAYFRNRAPLDDSGMPKDRFSAEMPDATLATLKIQPSEPRDSAVYFCASGYSPRQGDEQYFGPGTRLTVT.

This clonotype appeared many times. J is TRBJ2-2 and V is TRBV19; 7 bases match TRBD2. Germline assignment: CDR1 LNHDA and CDR2 SQIVND (reference sequence). This CDR3 spans 16 amino acids. With V trimmed by 11 bases and J by 1 base, 13 bases remained unmatched. The CDR3 reads CAANDGGFLNTGELFF. The CDR3 DNA follows: TGTGCCGCCAACGACGGGGGGTTTTTGAACACCGGGGAGCTGTTTTTT.

This chain joins TRBV7-9 and TRBJ2-5, with D perhaps matching TRBD1 or TRBD2 (5 bases each). The V end was cut by 5 bases, the J end by 2 bases, with 15 bases between. The CDR3 covers 15 residues. Germline CDR1 SEHNR, CDR2 FQNEAQ (reference sequence). CDR3 coding DNA: TGTGCCAGCAGCCAGTGGGACCCGCAGCAAGAGACCCAGTACTTC. This gives the protein CASSQWDPQQETQYF.

V and J are TRBV5-1 and TRBJ1-1; D ambiguous. Trimming left V 0 bases short and J 0 bases short, with 9 bases between. The CDR3 has 15 residues. Germline V CDR1 and CDR2: SGHRS, YFSETQ. CDR3 DNA: TGCGCCAGCAGCTTGGGGACGACCGTGAACACTGAAGCTTTCTTT. This translates into CASSLGTTVNTEAFF.